These T cell receptor beta chains were read from a single sample in a study of T cells in Graves' hyperthyroidism and ophthalmopathy. TCRdb processed the multiplex PCR reads anew with MiXCR; each CDR3 protein has one entry. The sample consists of some 580,000 distinct CDR3 sequences, approximately 15% of them appearing once. Sequenced: blood. The origin of the receptors is a woman aged 40 to 55 with Graves' ophthalmopathy. CDR3s include the opening cysteine and the closing phenylalanine or tryptophan. D genes are given only for firm matches. Some rows have no size entry. The others give once, few or many, or a class for an expanded clone.

CDR3 protein | CDR3 DNA | J gene | D gene | V gene | clone size
CSARVVRSGELFF | TGCAGTGCTAGAGTAGTTAGGTCCGGGGAGCTGTTTTTT | TRBJ2-2 | . | TRBV20-1 | .
CASARGRNYEQYF | TGTGCCAGCGCCAGGGGTAGGAACTACGAGCAGTACTTC | TRBJ2-7 | . | TRBV6-2/TRBV6-3 | .
CASSPRGVLTSGELFF | TGTGCCAGCAGCCCACGGGGGGTCTTGACCTCCGGGGAGCTGTTTTTT | TRBJ2-2 | TRBD2 | TRBV7-3 | few
CASSKAPGEKLFF | TGTGCCAGCAGTAAAGCGCCCGGTGAAAAACTGTTTTTT | TRBJ1-4 | . | TRBV2 | .
CASSQPQGEAFF | TGTGCCAGCAGCCAACCACAGGGGGAAGCTTTCTTT | TRBJ1-1 | TRBD1 | TRBV3-1 | many
CASSAQGLASYNEQFF | TGTGCCAGCAGTGCCCAGGGACTAGCGTCGTACAATGAGCAGTTCTTC | TRBJ2-1 | TRBD2 | TRBV6-1 | once
CASSSGYSEQFF | TGTGCCAGCAGTAGCGGTTACAGTGAGCAGTTCTTC | TRBJ2-1 | . | TRBV2 | .
CASRETGPSGANVLTF | TGTGCCAGCAGGGAGACAGGGCCGTCTGGGGCCAACGTCCTGACTTTC | TRBJ2-6 | TRBD1 | TRBV6-1 | .
CACSQGPRETQYF | TGTGCCTGCAGCCAAGGTCCACGAGAGACCCAGTACTTC | TRBJ2-5 | . | TRBV14 | .
CASRGQGAYNEQFF | TGTGCCAGCAGAGGACAGGGGGCTTACAATGAGCAGTTCTTC | TRBJ2-1 | TRBD1 | TRBV12-3/TRBV12-4 | many
CASSQGQGGNNEQFF | TGTGCCAGCAGCCAAGGGCAGGGGGGTAACAATGAGCAGTTCTTC | TRBJ2-1 | . | TRBV3-1 | .
CASSPDRRNSPLHF | TGTGCCAGCAGCCCGGACAGGCGTAATTCACCCCTCCACTTT | TRBJ1-6 | TRBD1 | TRBV5-6 | few
CASSPHRGGFNTEAFF | TGTGCCAGCAGCCCACACCGAGGCGGATTTAACACTGAAGCTTTCTTT | TRBJ1-1 | . | TRBV6-1 | .
CATSDRAGRGTDTQYF | TGTGCCACCAGTGACAGGGCCGGTCGAGGGACAGATACGCAGTATTTT | TRBJ2-3 | . | TRBV24-1 | .
CSARDGPNTEAFF | TGCAGTGCTAGAGATGGGCCGAACACTGAAGCTTTCTTT | TRBJ1-1 | . | TRBV20-1 | .
CASREYDRVDEQFF | TGTGCCAGCAGGGAATACGACAGGGTGGATGAGCAGTTCTTC | TRBJ2-1 | TRBD1 | TRBV27 | many
CASSLAPSGRGGETQYF | TGCGCCAGCAGCTTGGCTCCTAGCGGGAGAGGAGGGGAGACCCAGTACTTC | TRBJ2-5 | TRBD2 | TRBV5-1 | .
CASSFSGISYNEQFF | TGTGCCAGCAGCTTTAGCGGGATATCCTACAATGAGCAGTTCTTC | TRBJ2-1 | TRBD2 | TRBV7-6 | few
CASSLEGMSDTQYF | TGTGCCAGCAGTTTGGAGGGTATGTCAGATACGCAGTATTTT | TRBJ2-3 | . | TRBV6-2/TRBV6-3 | few
CSASRTGVSSGYTF | TGCAGTGCTAGCCGGACCGGGGTAAGCAGTGGCTACACCTTC | TRBJ1-2 | . | TRBV20-1 | few
CASRLLASGAGELFF | TGTGCCAGCAGGTTACTAGCATCCGGAGCCGGGGAGCTGTTTTTT | TRBJ2-2 | . | TRBV12-3/TRBV12-4 | few
CASTKTSGRAAGEQFF | TGTGCCAGTACAAAGACTAGCGGGAGGGCAGCGGGGGAGCAGTTCTTC | TRBJ2-1 | TRBD2 | TRBV19 | .
CASRPGRPGLAGETQYF | TGCGCCAGCAGGCCGGGACGGCCGGGACTAGCGGGAGAGACCCAGTACTTC | TRBJ2-5 | TRBD2 | TRBV5-1 | many
CSAVAQGSETQYF | TGCAGTGCTGTCGCACAGGGGTCTGAGACCCAGTACTTC | TRBJ2-5 | TRBD1 | TRBV20-1 | many
CASSQGGGPNQPQHF | TGTGCCAGCAGCCAAGGGGGGGGGCCCAATCAGCCCCAGCATTTT | TRBJ1-5 | . | TRBV4-2 | .
CASQRGAGSYEQYF | TGTGCCTCTCAACGTGGGGCGGGCTCCTACGAGCAGTACTTC | TRBJ2-7 | . | TRBV2 | many
CSVRPGGTFLTPLHF | TGCAGTGTCAGACCTGGGGGCACCTTTTTGACCCCCCTCCACTTT | TRBJ1-6 | . | TRBV20-1 | .
CASSLDLAGLGDTQYF | TGTGCCAGCAGCTTAGATCTAGCGGGACTGGGAGATACGCAGTATTTT | TRBJ2-3 | TRBD2 | TRBV11-2 | many
CASSLSTVMNTEAFF | TGCGCCAGCAGCCTCTCGACAGTCATGAACACTGAAGCTTTCTTT | TRBJ1-1 | . | TRBV5-1 | few
CASGLPTGPRDTEAFF | TGTGCCAGCGGGCTCCCCACCGGGCCCAGGGACACTGAAGCTTTCTTT | TRBJ1-1 | . | TRBV28 | .
CASTNNIYEQYF | TGTGCCAGCACTAACAACATTTACGAGCAGTACTTC | TRBJ2-7 | . | TRBV6-1 | .
CASNVYRTGQMNTEAFF | TGTGCCAGCAACGTTTACCGGACAGGGCAGATGAACACTGAAGCTTTCTTT | TRBJ1-1 | TRBD1 | TRBV2 | many
CARGIDNEQFF | TGTGCCAGAGGAATTGATAATGAGCAGTTCTTC | TRBJ2-1 | . | TRBV7-8 | many
CSVRDRVRTEAFF | TGCAGCGTAAGGGACAGGGTGCGAACTGAAGCTTTCTTT | TRBJ1-1 | TRBD1 | TRBV29-1 | many
CASSFTRGTQYF | TGTGCCAGCAGTTTTACCCGGGGGACCCAGTACTTC | TRBJ2-5 | . | TRBV12-3/TRBV12-4 | .
CASSYSWRAHYEQYF | TGTGCCAGCAGTTACTCGTGGCGCGCGCACTACGAGCAGTACTTC | TRBJ2-7 | . | TRBV6-6 | many
CASSSDSPGEQYF | TGTGCCAGCAGCTCGGACAGCCCGGGCGAGCAGTACTTC | TRBJ2-7 | . | TRBV6-1 | many
CASSEGRIIDQPQHF | TGTGCCAGCAGTGAGGGGCGGATAATCGATCAGCCCCAGCATTTT | TRBJ1-5 | . | TRBV2 | .
CASSGVALETQYF | TGTGCCAGCAGCGGCGTAGCGTTGGAGACCCAGTACTTC | TRBJ2-5 | . | TRBV9 | many
CASSPSSGGAGETQYF | TGTGCCAGCAGTCCTTCTAGCGGGGGGGCCGGGGAGACCCAGTACTTC | TRBJ2-5 | TRBD2 | TRBV7-8 | many
CAIEPGLAGGQFF | TGCGCCATCGAACCGGGACTAGCGGGGGGGCAGTTCTTC | TRBJ2-1 | TRBD2 | TRBV10-2 | few
CASSRLWTARSSYEQYF | TGTGCCAGCAGCCGCCTATGGACAGCCAGGAGCTCCTACGAGCAGTACTTC | TRBJ2-7 | . | TRBV3-1 | many
CSAVAGQEQFF | TGCAGTGCGGTAGCGGGCCAAGAGCAGTTCTTC | TRBJ2-1 | TRBD2 | TRBV20-1 | .
CASSFSTGGNSPLHF | TGTGCCAGCAGCTTCTCGACAGGGGGTAATTCACCCCTCCACTTT | TRBJ1-6 | TRBD1 | TRBV5-5 | few
CASSPPMFGTEAFF | TGTGCCAGCTCACCACCGATGTTCGGCACTGAAGCTTTCTTT | TRBJ1-1 | . | TRBV18 | many
CASSLDRAGNTIYF | TGTGCCAGCAGCTTGGACAGGGCGGGAAACACCATATATTTT | TRBJ1-3 | . | TRBV5-8 | .
CASSWQAADTQYF | TGTGCCAGCAGTTGGCAGGCGGCAGATACGCAGTATTTT | TRBJ2-3 | . | TRBV2 | many
CAIKGLNTEAFF | TGTGCCATCAAAGGACTGAACACTGAAGCTTTCTTT | TRBJ1-1 | . | TRBV10-3 | few
CASKRDRAGSNQPQHF | TGCGCCAGCAAGAGGGACAGGGCCGGTAGCAATCAGCCCCAGCATTTT | TRBJ1-5 | TRBD1 | TRBV10-1 | .
CASSPGAQGTQYF | TGTGCCAGCTCCCCCGGGGCCCAGGGTACGCAGTATTTT | TRBJ2-3 | . | TRBV18 | many
CASSRTGDEQYF | TGTGCCAGCAGCCGGACAGGCGACGAGCAGTACTTC | TRBJ2-7 | TRBD1 | TRBV3-1 | many
CASSPTGQVNEKLFF | TGTGCCAGCAGCCCAACGGGGCAAGTGAATGAAAAACTGTTTTTT | TRBJ1-4 | . | TRBV28 | many
CASSQDRARRETQYF | TGTGCCAGCAGCCAAGATAGGGCCCGCAGGGAGACCCAGTACTTC | TRBJ2-5 | . | TRBV3-1 | .